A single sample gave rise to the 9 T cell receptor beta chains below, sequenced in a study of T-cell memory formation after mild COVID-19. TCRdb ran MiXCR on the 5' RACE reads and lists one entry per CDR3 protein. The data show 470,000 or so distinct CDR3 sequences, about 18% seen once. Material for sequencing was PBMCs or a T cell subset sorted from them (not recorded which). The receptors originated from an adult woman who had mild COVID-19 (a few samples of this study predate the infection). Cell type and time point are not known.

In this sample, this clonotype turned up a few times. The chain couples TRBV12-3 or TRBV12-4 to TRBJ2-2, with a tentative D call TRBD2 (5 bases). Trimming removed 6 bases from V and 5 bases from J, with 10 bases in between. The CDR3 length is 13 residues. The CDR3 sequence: CASSLTRTGELFF. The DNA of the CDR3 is TGTGCCAGCAGCTTAACTAGGACCGGGGAGCTGTTTTTT.

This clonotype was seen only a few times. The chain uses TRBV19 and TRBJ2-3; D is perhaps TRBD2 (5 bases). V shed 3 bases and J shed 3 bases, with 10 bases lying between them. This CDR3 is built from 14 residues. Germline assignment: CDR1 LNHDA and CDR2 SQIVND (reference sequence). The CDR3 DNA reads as TGTGCCAGTAGTATCGGCATAGCGACAGATACGCAGTATTTT. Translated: CASSIGIATDTQYF.

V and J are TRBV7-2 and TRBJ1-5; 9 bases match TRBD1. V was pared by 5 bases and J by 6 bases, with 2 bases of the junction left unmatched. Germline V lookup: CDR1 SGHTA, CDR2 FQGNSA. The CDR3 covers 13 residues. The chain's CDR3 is CASSKDRGQPQHF. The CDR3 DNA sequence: TGTGCCAGCAGCAAGGACAGGGGTCAGCCCCAGCATTTT.

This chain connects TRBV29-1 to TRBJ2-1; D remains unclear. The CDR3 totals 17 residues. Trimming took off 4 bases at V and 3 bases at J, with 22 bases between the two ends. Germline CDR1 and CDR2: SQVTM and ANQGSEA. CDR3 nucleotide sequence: TGCAGCGTTGTGTATGTGGGGTCACCCTTGGGCTACAATGAGCAGTTCTTC. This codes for CSVVYVGSPLGYNEQFF.

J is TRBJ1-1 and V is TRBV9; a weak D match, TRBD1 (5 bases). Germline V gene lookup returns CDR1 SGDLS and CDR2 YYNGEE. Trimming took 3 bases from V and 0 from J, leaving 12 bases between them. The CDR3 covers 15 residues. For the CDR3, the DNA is TGTGCCAGCAGCGGGGGGAGCCCGATGAACACTGAAGCTTTCTTT. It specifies CASSGGSPMNTEAFF.

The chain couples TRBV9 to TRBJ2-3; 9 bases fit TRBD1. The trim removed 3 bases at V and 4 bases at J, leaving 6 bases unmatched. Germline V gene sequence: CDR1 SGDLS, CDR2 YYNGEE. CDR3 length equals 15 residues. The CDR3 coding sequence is TGTGCCAGCAGCGCTCTTGGGACAGGGTCAGATACGCAGTATTTT. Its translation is CASSALGTGSDTQYF.

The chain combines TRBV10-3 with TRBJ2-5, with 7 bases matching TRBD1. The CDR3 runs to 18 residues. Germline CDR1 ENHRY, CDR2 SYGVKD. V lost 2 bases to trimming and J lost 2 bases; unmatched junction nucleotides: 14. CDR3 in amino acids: CAISELVRARDSQETQYF. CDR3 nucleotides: TGTGCCATCAGTGAGCTCGTTAGGGCACGGGACAGTCAAGAGACCCAGTACTTC.

The CDR3 region has the DNA TGCGCCAGCAGCTCCTCACCGGGGACAGAGCAGTACTTC. It encodes CASSSSPGTEQYF. The chain combines TRBV5-1 with TRBJ2-7, with D possibly being TRBD1 (6 bases). This CDR3 spans 13 amino acids. V lost 3 bases and J lost 7, with 14 bases in between. CDR1 and CDR2 (germline): SGHRS, YFSETQ.

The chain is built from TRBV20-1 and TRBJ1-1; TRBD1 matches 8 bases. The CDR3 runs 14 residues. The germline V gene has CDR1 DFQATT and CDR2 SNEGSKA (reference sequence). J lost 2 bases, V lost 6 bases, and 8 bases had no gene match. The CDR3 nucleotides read TGCAGTGCCAGTCCCGGGACAGGCAACACTGAAGCTTTCTTT. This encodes CSASPGTGNTEAFF.